A selection of T cell receptor beta chains follows, all from one sample in a study of identical twins. MiXCR, run by TCRdb on the 5' RACE reads, gives a single entry per CDR3 protein. The table lists 650,000 to 800,000 distinct CDR3 sequences, under 9% of them singletons. Another study also made use of these data, one on yellow fever vaccine responses in identical twins.

The sample was PBMCs. The receptors shown here come from a young woman in good health. CDR3s include the opening cysteine and the closing phenylalanine or tryptophan. The order of the fields is D gene, clone size, V gene, J gene, CDR3 protein, CDR3 DNA. D genes are given only for firm matches. Clone sizes are given selectively: once, few, many, or a class where the clone is expanded.

>NA|few|TRBV6-2/TRBV6-3|TRBJ2-2
CASSYPGGAGELFF
TGTGCCAGCAGTTACCCCGGTGGGGCCGGGGAGCTGTTTTTT
>TRBD2|NA|TRBV20-1|TRBJ2-1
CSARPGLAEINEQFF
TGCAGTGCTAGGCCGGGACTAGCAGAAATCAATGAGCAGTTCTTC
>NA|NA|TRBV27|TRBJ2-7
CASSRYGAGPYEQYF
TGTGCCAGCAGCCGCTATGGGGCAGGTCCCTACGAGCAGTACTTC
>TRBD2|many|TRBV10-3|TRBJ2-3
CAISGLAGGTDTQYF
TGTGCCATCAGTGGACTAGCGGGGGGCACAGATACGCAGTATTTT
>NA|many|TRBV11-2|TRBJ1-4
CASSIPKTGVNEKLFF
TGTGCCAGCAGCATACCGAAGACAGGAGTAAATGAAAAACTGTTTTTT
>TRBD2|few|TRBV11-1|TRBJ2-1
CASRPGTSGGAFNEQFF
TGTGCCAGCAGGCCAGGGACTAGCGGGGGGGCCTTTAATGAGCAGTTCTTC
>NA|many|TRBV7-9|TRBJ2-1
CASSLLAGNEQFF
TGTGCCAGCAGCTTATTAGCAGGGAATGAGCAGTTCTTC
>NA|NA|TRBV12-3/TRBV12-4|TRBJ2-7
CASSLVPGVEQYF
TGTGCCAGCAGTTTGGTTCCCGGGGTCGAGCAGTACTTC
>NA|many|TRBV7-2|TRBJ2-2
CASSLRGNTGELFF
TGTGCCAGCAGTTTACGGGGTAACACCGGGGAGCTGTTTTTT
>NA|few|TRBV11-2|TRBJ2-1
CASSSRPPDEQFF
TGTGCCAGCAGCAGTCGACCCCCGGATGAGCAGTTCTTC
>TRBD1|many|TRBV4-1|TRBJ1-3
CASSQDGQGLTGNTIYF
TGCGCCAGCAGCCAAGACGGACAGGGTCTAACTGGAAACACCATATATTTT